The 15 T cell receptor beta chains below were found in one sample sequenced in a study of blood T cell repertoires in COVID-19. Sequencing was performed with immunoSEQ multiplex PCR; in TCRdb, only in-frame clones are kept and a portion is missing. The sample yields 120,000 to 150,000 clones, over 75% seen once. Sequenced input: peripheral blood. The source of these receptors is a human donor in a cohort sampled during active COVID-19.

V and J are TRBV30 and TRBJ1-3; TRBD1 aligns across 10 bases. The CDR3 consists of 14 residues. CDR1 and CDR2 from the germline V gene are GTSNPN and SVGIG (reference sequence). With 5 bases clipped from V and 1 base from J, the junction kept 2 bases outside the gene matches. The CDR3 loop is CAWDRGLSGNTIYF. CDR3 coding DNA: TGTGCCTGGGACAGGGGGCTATCTGGAAACACCATATATTTT.

The chain is built from TRBV5-1 and TRBJ1-3; D is possibly TRBD1 (6 bases). CDR1 is SGHRS and CDR2 is YFSETQ in the germline V gene. Trimming shortened V by 0 bases and J by 3 bases, and 10 bases separated the two germline ends. CDR3 size: 15 residues. CDR3 residues: CASSLDRANGNTIYF. CDR3 coding DNA: TGCGCCAGCAGCTTGGACAGGGCAAATGGAAACACCATATATTTT.

The chain couples TRBV7-9 to TRBJ1-6; D remains ambiguous. This CDR3 region has 14 residues. V lost 1 base and J lost 8, with 9 bases in between. Germline V CDR1 and CDR2: SEHNR, FQNEAQ (reference sequence). The CDR3 region is CASSLGGEYSPLHF. The CDR3 DNA sequence: TGTGCCAGCAGCTTAGGAGGCGAATATTCACCCCTCCACTTT. Combining the CDR3 with reference TRBV7-9 and TRBJ1-6 gives the whole variable domain DTGVSQNPRHKITKRGQNVTFRCDPISEHNRLYWYRQTLGQGPEFLTYFQNEAQLEKSRLLSDRFSAERPKGSFSTLEIQRTEQGDSAMYLCASSLGGEYSPLHFGNGTRLTVT.

This clone was observed a handful of times. This sequence joins TRBV2 and TRBJ2-7, with D uncertain. This CDR3 has 14 residues. Germline V CDR1 and CDR2: SNHLY, FYNNEI. V dropped 1 base and J dropped 0 bases, with 7 bases sitting between them. The CDR3 loop is CASSEGLDSYEQYF. The CDR3 region has the DNA TGTGCCAGCAGTGAAGGACTGGACTCCTACGAGCAGTACTTC.

This chain links TRBV7-9 with TRBJ1-1; no firm D call. Germline-derived CDR1 and CDR2 are SEHNR and FQNEAQ (reference sequence). Trimming stripped 1 base from V and 1 base from J, with 10 bases between. The CDR3 is 15 residues long. CDR3 in amino acids: CASSLDPGGNTEAFF. CDR3 DNA sequence: TGTGCCAGCAGCTTAGATCCGGGAGGGAACACTGAAGCTTTCTTT.

The chain joins TRBV28 to TRBJ1-5; no reliable D call. Trimming pared 8 bases from V and 4 bases from J, leaving 6 bases between. This CDR3 comprises 11 residues. CDR1 is MDHEN and CDR2 is SYDVKM in the germline V gene. In nucleotides, the CDR3 is TGTGCCAGCGCGGGAAATCAGCCCCAGCATTTT. This codes for CASAGNQPQHF.

The chain has TRBV28 and TRBJ1-2; D is perhaps TRBD1 (5 bases). This CDR3 has 14 amino acids. The germline V and J ends were trimmed by 3 bases and 8 bases, with 16 bases remaining between them. Germline V lookup: CDR1 MDHEN, CDR2 SYDVKM. The CDR3 here is CASSFLTGGGGYTF. The CDR3 DNA follows: TGTGCCAGCAGTTTCCTGACCGGGGGGGGAGGCTACACCTTC.

This clone was seen a single time. CDR3 in amino acids: CASHETDTLNTGELFF. CDR3 coding DNA: TGTGCCAGCCACGAGACAGACACCCTGAACACCGGGGAGCTGTTTTTT. The chain recombines TRBV19 with TRBJ2-2; D may be TRBD1 (5 bases). The length of the CDR3 is 16 residues. From germline, CDR1 is LNHDA and CDR2 SQIVND (reference sequence). Trimming took 9 bases from V and 1 from J, leaving 18 bases between them. Full variable domain (outside the CDR3, taken from reference TRBV19 and TRBJ2-2): DGGITQSPKYLFRKEGQNVTLSCEQNLNHDAMYWYRQDPGQGLRLIYYSQIVNDFQKGDIAEGYSVSREKKESFPLTVTSAQKNPTAFYLCASHETDTLNTGELFFGEGSRLTVL.

The rearrangement links TRBV5-1 to TRBJ2-5; D gene unclear. Germline V gene data show CDR1 as SGHRS and CDR2 as YFSETQ. Trimming took 4 bases from V and 3 from J, leaving 7 bases between them. The CDR3 is 12 residues long. CDR3 coding DNA: TGCGCCAGCAGCAACAAAGAAGAGACCCAGTACTTC. Translated, it gives CASSNKEETQYF. The full variable domain, completed using reference TRBV5-1 and TRBJ2-5, is KAGVTQTPRYLIKTRGQQVTLSCSPISGHRSVSWYQQTPGQGLQFLFEYFSETQRNKGNFPGRFSGRQFSNSRSEMNVSTLELGDSALYLCASSNKEETQYFGPGTRLLVL.

V is TRBV5-8 and J is TRBJ2-7; 8 bases map to TRBD2. With 0 bases clipped from V and 5 bases from J, the junction kept 7 bases outside the gene matches. There are 15 residues in the CDR3. CDR1 is SGHTS, CDR2 YDEGEE, per germline. CDR3 sequence (DNA): TGTGCCAGCAGCTTGGGACTAGCGAGAGGCGACGAGCAGTACTTC. Amino acids: CASSLGLARGDEQYF.

For this clone: At the DNA level, this CDR3 is encoded by other sequences in the same sample as well. The genes are TRBV18 and TRBJ2-1; weak D call: TRBD1 (6 bases). This CDR3 is 15 amino acids long. The V gene lost 3 bases and the J gene lost 0 bases, with 9 bases spanning the gap. Germline CDR1 reads KGHSH; CDR2 reads LQKENI. The CDR3 nucleotides read TGTGCCAGCTCACCGGACAGAAGCTCCTACAATGAGCAGTTCTTC. Translating it yields CASSPDRSSYNEQFF.

The chain is built from TRBV24-1 and TRBJ2-1, with TRBD2 matching over 7 bases. The CDR3 has 15 amino acids. The ends lost 5 bases at V and 3 bases at J; junction bases unmatched: 6. Germline V gene lookup returns CDR1 KGHDR and CDR2 SFDVKD. The CDR3 nucleotides are TGTGCCACCAGTGGGGCGGGAGAGGACTACAATGAGCAGTTCTTC. Its translation: CATSGAGEDYNEQFF.

This chain links TRBV6-1 with TRBJ2-1, with TRBD2 matching over 12 bases. CDR3 size: 17 residues. CDR1 is MNHNS, CDR2 SASEGT, per germline. Trimming at V came to 4 bases and at J to 1 base, leaving 5 bases not matched to a gene. For the CDR3, the DNA is TGTGCCAGCAGTGTATCTAGCGGGAGGGGATCCTACAATGAGCAGTTCTTC. It translates to CASSVSSGRGSYNEQFF.

The V gene is TRBV5-6, the J gene TRBJ2-5; no clear D gene. The CDR3 sequence is 12 residues long. Trimming shortened V by 0 bases and J by 6 bases, and 6 bases separated the two germline ends. Per germline, CDR1 SGHDT and CDR2 YYEEEE. CDR3 amino acids: CASSLGWQTQYF. The CDR3 nucleotides are TGTGCCAGCAGCTTGGGATGGCAGACCCAGTACTTC.

The CDR3, as DNA: TGTGCCAGTAACCCCCGCGTCTCAGGAGATACGCAGTATTTT. This gives the protein CASNPRVSGDTQYF. The V call is TRBV19, the J call TRBJ2-3; the D is unclear. CDR3 size: 14 residues. V dropped 7 bases and J dropped 5 bases, with 16 bases sitting between them. Germline V lookup: CDR1 LNHDA, CDR2 SQIVND (reference sequence).